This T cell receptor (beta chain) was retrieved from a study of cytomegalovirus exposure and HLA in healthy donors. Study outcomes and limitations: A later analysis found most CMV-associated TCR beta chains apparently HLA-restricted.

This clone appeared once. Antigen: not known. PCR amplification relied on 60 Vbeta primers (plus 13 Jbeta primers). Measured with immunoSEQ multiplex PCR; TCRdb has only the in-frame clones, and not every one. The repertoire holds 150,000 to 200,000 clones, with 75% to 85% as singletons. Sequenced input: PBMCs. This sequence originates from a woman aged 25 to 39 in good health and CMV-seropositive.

CDR3 sequence reads: CASSVGGLAGGTGELFF. CDR3 bases: TGTGCCAGCAGCGTTGGGGGACTAGCGGGAGGCACCGGGGAGCTGTTTTTT. The chain is built from TRBV9 and TRBJ2-2; the match to TRBD2 covers 15 bases. V shed 2 bases and J 4 bases; nucleotides not matched to a gene: 3. Germline CDR1 SGDLS, CDR2 YYNGEE. The CDR3 length is 17 residues.